A single sample is the source of the 18 T cell receptor beta chains below, sequenced in a study of EBV T-cell therapy then PD-1 blockade in nasopharyngeal carcinoma. Which antigens these TCRs recognize remains unknown. Profiled with immunoSEQ multiplex PCR; TCRdb holds only in-frame clones, not every one. The sample contains some 19,000 clones, approximately 88% of which appear only once. Treatment in this sample: AdE1-LMPpoly-expanded autologous EBV-specific T-cell therapy followed by anti-PD-1 nivolumab. The sequencing here drew on CD8+ T cells from blood, taken around day 35 from a patient whose treatment included autologous EBV-specific T cells and nivolumab. Receptors originate from a middle-aged man with nasopharyngeal carcinoma.

The V call is TRBV7-9, the J call TRBJ2-2; 11 bases fit TRBD1. The germline CDR1 and CDR2 sequences are SEHNR and FQNEAQ (reference sequence). V gave up 8 bases and J gave up 7 bases; unmatched junction bases: 3. This CDR3 contains 13 residues. The CDR3 loop reads CASGQGASGELFF. DNA of the CDR3: TGTGCCAGCGGACAGGGGGCAAGCGGGGAGCTGTTTTTT.

The chain has TRBV12-3 or TRBV12-4 and TRBJ1-2; D perhaps matches TRBD1 (5 bases). V dropped 5 bases and J dropped 12 bases, with 19 bases sitting between them. The CDR3 is made up of 13 amino acids. The CDR3 bases are TGTGCCAGCAGTCGAACCGCTGGCGGGGCTGACACCTTC. Its protein product is CASSRTAGGADTF.

Of note for this clone: A clone one base away is much larger, so this may be a read error. This same CDR3 is encoded by further DNA sequences in the sample. The V and J genes are TRBV7-6 and TRBJ2-7; D remains unclear. The V gene lost 5 bases and the J gene lost 3 bases, with 11 bases spanning the gap. This CDR3 contains 13 residues. The germline V gene has CDR1 SGHVS and CDR2 FNYEAQ. The CDR3 bases are TGTGCCAGCAGCCCCGGACCGAACTACGAGCAGTACTTC. It is translated as CASSPGPNYEQYF.

The V call is TRBV15, the J call TRBJ1-5; 9 bases match TRBD1. V was clipped by 0 bases and J by 6 bases; unmatched bases: 3. This CDR3 is built from 15 residues. CDR1 is LNHNV and CDR2 is YYDKDF in the germline V gene (reference sequence). The CDR3 loop is CATSRDLGQGQPQHF. The CDR3 bases are TGTGCCACCAGCAGAGATCTGGGACAGGGTCAGCCCCAGCATTTT.

This clone has more than one count but fewer than ten. V is TRBV24-1 and J is TRBJ2-3; D could derive from TRBD1 or TRBD2 (6 bases each). The CDR3 has 18 residues. Trimming removed 0 bases at V and 2 bases at J, with 17 bases between. CDR1 KGHDR and CDR2 SFDVKD come from the germline V gene. CDR3 sequence reads: CATSDLLSPGGLTDTQYF. In DNA form, the CDR3 reads TGTGCCACCAGTGATTTGTTGTCCCCCGGGGGCCTCACAGATACGCAGTATTTT.

The chain has TRBV9 and TRBJ1-1, with TRBD1 matching 7 bases. Germline CDR1 and CDR2: SGDLS and YYNGEE. The CDR3 has 15 residues. V trimming: 1 base; J trimming: 1 base; junction bases outside the gene matches: 4. CDR3 region: CASSVSGGANTEAFF. The CDR3 DNA follows: TGTGCCAGCAGCGTATCAGGGGGAGCGAACACTGAAGCTTTCTTT.

The chain joins TRBV19 to TRBJ1-6; D not certain. The CDR3 extends over 12 amino acids. Trimming shortened V by 3 bases and J by 9 bases, and 6 bases separated the two germline ends. Germline V gene lookup returns CDR1 LNHDA and CDR2 SQIVND (reference sequence). CDR3 nucleotides: TGTGCCAGTAGTATCAAGGGTTCACCCCTCCACTTT. Translated, it gives CASSIKGSPLHF.

V usage is TRBV4-3 and J usage is TRBJ2-3; TRBD2 matches 13 bases. The germline CDR1 and CDR2 sequences are LGHNA and YSLEER. The CDR3 is made up of 18 amino acids. V lost 1 base, J lost 1 base, and 5 bases stayed unmatched. CDR3 nucleotide sequence: TGCGCCAGCAGCCAAGGACTAGCGGGGGGAAGGGGCACAGATACGCAGTATTTT. Translating gives CASSQGLAGGRGTDTQYF.

This clone came up once. The rearrangement links TRBV4-3 to TRBJ2-7, with 9 bases aligning to TRBD1. This CDR3 contains 18 residues. Germline lookup yields CDR1 LGHNA and CDR2 YSLEER. V shed 3 bases, J shed 0 bases, and the junction held 12 bases outside the gene matches. CDR3 protein: CASSQDTAGTGYSYEQYF. The CDR3 DNA follows: TGCGCCAGCAGCCAGGATACCGCCGGGACAGGGTACTCCTACGAGCAGTACTTC.

V is TRBV9 and J is TRBJ1-3; D is uncertain. The CDR3 covers 16 residues. V lost 0 bases and J 4 bases, leaving 14 bases between the germline ends. The V gene's germline CDR1 is SGDLS and CDR2 YYNGEE. This CDR3 reads CASSVADGLQGNTIYF. For the CDR3, the DNA is TGTGCCAGCAGCGTAGCGGACGGTCTTCAAGGAAACACCATATATTTT.

V is TRBV10-3 and J is TRBJ2-1; TRBD2 matches 11 bases. The CDR3 is 14 amino acids. The junction had 5 bases not matched to a gene; V was cut back by 6 bases and J by 7 bases. CDR1 ENHRY and CDR2 SYGVKD come from the germline V gene. CDR3 region: CAISLAGGRNEQFF. The CDR3 DNA follows: TGTGCCATCAGCCTAGCGGGGGGTAGGAATGAGCAGTTCTTC.

This chain uses TRBV4-3 with TRBJ2-1; no reliable D call. This CDR3 spans 12 amino acids. The V gene lost 2 bases and the J gene lost 10 bases, with 9 bases spanning the gap. From germline, CDR1 is LGHNA and CDR2 YSLEER. The CDR3 sequence is CASSQRKGEQFF. The CDR3 DNA reads TGCGCCAGCAGCCAAAGGAAGGGAGAGCAGTTCTTC.

The rearrangement links TRBV6-4 to TRBJ2-2; a weak D match, TRBD2 (6 bases). The CDR3 contains 16 residues. Germline V gives CDR1 MRHNA, CDR2 SNTAGT. Deletions cut 3 bases from V and 4 bases from J, with 15 bases between. The CDR3 loop reads CASSEDGGSGTGELFF. CDR3 nucleotides: TGTGCCAGCAGTGAGGACGGGGGATCGGGCACCGGGGAGCTGTTTTTT.

CDR3 loop: CAISERDSSYEQYF. The DNA for the CDR3 is TGTGCCATCAGTGAACGGGACTCATCCTACGAGCAGTACTTC. The chain carries TRBV10-3 and TRBJ2-7; D is perhaps TRBD2 (6 bases). CDR1 and CDR2 from the germline V gene are ENHRY and SYGVKD. Trimming shortened V by 3 bases and J by 1 base, and 10 bases separated the two germline ends. This CDR3 spans 14 amino acids.

V is TRBV4-3 and J is TRBJ2-3; 11 bases are a match to TRBD2. Germline V gene lookup returns CDR1 LGHNA and CDR2 YSLEER. Trimming removed 0 bases from V and 2 bases from J; junction bases left unmatched: 4. This CDR3 has 17 amino acids. This chain's CDR3 is CASSQDRLAGYTDTQYF. CDR3 coding DNA: TGCGCCAGCAGCCAAGATAGACTAGCGGGGTACACAGATACGCAGTATTTT.

This clone is deemed medium-sized. The chain recombines TRBV19 with TRBJ1-5; D unclear. The ends were cut back, 3 bases at V and 2 bases at J, with 11 bases in the middle. This CDR3 is 15 amino acids long. CDR1 is LNHDA, CDR2 SQIVND, per germline (reference sequence). Written as DNA, the CDR3 is TGTGCCAGTAGTATGGCCTACTATGGCAATCAGCCCCAGCATTTT. This encodes CASSMAYYGNQPQHF.

V usage is TRBV9 and J usage is TRBJ1-3; TRBD1 might be the D (5 bases). Germline V lookup: CDR1 SGDLS, CDR2 YYNGEE. CDR3 length: 11 amino acids. Trimming stripped 3 bases from V and 7 bases from J, with 5 bases between. As DNA, the CDR3 is TGTGCCAGCAGCGGGGGGAACACCATATATTTT. Translating gives CASSGGNTIYF.

The chain carries TRBV7-6 and TRBJ1-5, with TRBD1 matching over 8 bases. CDR1 and CDR2 (germline): SGHVS, FNYEAQ. The V and J ends lost 1 base and 7 bases, in that order; junction bases with no gene match: 6. The CDR3 totals 15 residues. This chain's CDR3 is CASSLESGGGQPQHF. The CDR3 nucleotides are TGTGCCAGCAGCTTAGAGTCAGGGGGCGGGCAGCCCCAGCATTTT.